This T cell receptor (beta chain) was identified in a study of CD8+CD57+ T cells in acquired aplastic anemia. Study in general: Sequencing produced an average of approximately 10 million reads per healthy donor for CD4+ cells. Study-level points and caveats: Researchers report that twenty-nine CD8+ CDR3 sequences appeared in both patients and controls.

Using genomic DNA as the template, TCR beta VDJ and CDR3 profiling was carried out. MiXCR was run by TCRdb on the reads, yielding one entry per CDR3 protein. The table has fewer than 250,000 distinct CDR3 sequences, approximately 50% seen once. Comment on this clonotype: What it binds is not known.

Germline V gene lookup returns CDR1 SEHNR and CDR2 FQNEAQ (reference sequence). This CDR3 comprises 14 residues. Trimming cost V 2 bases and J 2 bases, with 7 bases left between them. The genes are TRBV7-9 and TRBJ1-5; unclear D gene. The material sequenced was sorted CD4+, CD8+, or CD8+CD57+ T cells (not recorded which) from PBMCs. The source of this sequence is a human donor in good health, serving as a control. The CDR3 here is CASSLNGGNQPQHF. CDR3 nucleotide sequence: TGTGCCAGCAGCTTAAATGGTGGCAATCAGCCCCAGCATTTT.